The entry below gives a single T cell receptor beta chain sequence along with its context. Only in-frame clones appear in the TCRdb table, and some are missing; sequencing was by immunoSEQ multiplex PCR. This table holds more than 95,000 clones, roughly four fifths found once. These data are taken from a study of T cell clones after liver transplantation. J was trimmed by 5 bases and V by 3 bases; bases with no gene match: 6. CDR1 and CDR2 (germline): MDHEN, SYDVKM. The CDR3 has 14 amino acids. Material: CD4+ T cells from blood, obtained before liver transplant. The sequence was obtained from a human donor who received a liver transplant. The chain employs TRBV28 and TRBJ1-1, with 7 bases aligning to TRBD1. CDR3 region: CASSFSPGGTEAFF. Here the CDR3 DNA reads TGTGCCAGCAGTTTCAGCCCAGGGGGAACTGAAGCTTTCTTT.